A selection of T cell receptor beta chains follows, all from one sample in a study of CD8 T cells in ankylosing spondylitis. TCRdb recomputed calls from the 5' RACE reads with MiXCR, one row per CDR3 protein. Counted here are about 160,000 distinct CDR3 sequences, about a sixth occurring once; the ten biggest clones make up about 8.3%. Material: blood, either unsorted or a sorted T cell fraction (not recorded which). Every receptor here comes from a male donor with ankylosing spondylitis or in good health (not recorded which). Each CDR3 is given with its conserved first and last residue. A D gene is named only where the DNA matches it firmly. Rows may omit the clone size; those that give it use once, few, many or a size class.

D	V	J	size	CDR3	DNA
-	TRBV19	TRBJ1-2	-	CASSLNLPARVFLYGYTF	TGTGCCAGTAGTCTAAACCTCCCCGCCAGGGTCTTTTTGTATGGCTACACCTTC
-	TRBV5-5	TRBJ2-3	many	CASSLRQSTDTQYF	TGTGCCAGCAGCTTGCGACAGTCGACAGATACGCAGTATTTT
-	TRBV28	TRBJ1-2	few	CASALGAENNYGYTF	TGTGCCAGCGCCTTAGGGGCTGAGAACAACTATGGCTACACCTTC
-	TRBV20-1	TRBJ1-3	few	CSARAGSRSGNTIYF	TGCAGTGCTAGAGCGGGCAGCCGCTCTGGAAACACCATATATTTT
-	TRBV10-3	TRBJ2-5	-	CAISATGAQYF	TGTGCCATCAGCGCTACGGGTGCCCAGTACTTC
-	TRBV28	TRBJ1-2	-	CASSLDRYGYTF	TGTGCCAGCAGTTTAGACAGATATGGCTACACCTTC
-	TRBV2	TRBJ1-3	-	CASSQGRAGNTIYF	TGTGCCAGCAGTCAGGGTAGGGCTGGAAACACCATATATTTT
TRBD2	TRBV9	TRBJ2-3	few	CASSPPGLAGVADTQYF	TGTGCCAGCAGCCCGCCGGGACTAGCGGGAGTGGCAGATACGCAGTATTTT
-	TRBV5-1	TRBJ1-6	many	CASSLEATTNSPLHF	TGCGCCAGCAGCTTGGAGGCAACCACTAATTCACCCCTCCACTTT
-	TRBV6-1	TRBJ2-2	-	CASIPGVGTGELFF	TGTGCCAGCATCCCCGGGGTTGGGACCGGGGAGCTGTTTTTT
-	TRBV4-1	TRBJ2-7	-	CASTGDLGGTYEQYF	TGCGCCAGCACGGGGGACTTAGGGGGTACCTACGAGCAGTACTTC
-	TRBV2	TRBJ1-1	few	CASSAGSVTEAFF	TGTGCCAGCAGTGCTGGGAGTGTCACTGAAGCTTTCTTT
TRBD2	TRBV5-5	TRBJ2-1	-	CASSLAGLAVYNEQFF	TGTGCCAGCAGCTTGGCGGGACTAGCGGTCTACAATGAGCAGTTCTTC
TRBD2	TRBV10-3	TRBJ2-1	few	CAISDPGRKQFF	TGTGCCATCAGTGATCCCGGGAGGAAGCAGTTCTTC
-	TRBV7-9	TRBJ1-5	few	CASSLPGYQPQHF	TGTGCCAGCAGCCTACCGGGGTATCAGCCCCAGCATTTT
-	TRBV12-3/TRBV12-4	TRBJ1-2	few	CASSLYTGVGYTF	TGTGCCAGCAGTTTGTACACCGGGGTTGGCTACACCTTC
TRBD2	TRBV5-6	TRBJ2-1	few	CASSSGGLAGLKTGNEQFF	TGTGCCAGCAGCTCGGGGGGACTAGCGGGACTTAAGACGGGGAATGAGCAGTTCTTC
-	TRBV5-1	TRBJ1-5	many	CASSLLAGANQPQHF	TGCGCCAGCAGCTTGTTGGCAGGGGCCAATCAGCCCCAGCATTTT
-	TRBV3-1	TRBJ2-3	many	CASSQALADTQYF	TGTGCCAGCAGCCAAGCCCTGGCAGATACGCAGTATTTT
-	TRBV20-1	TRBJ1-5	many	CSASLDRRWRNQPQHF	TGCAGTGCCAGCCTGGACAGACGCTGGCGCAATCAGCCCCAGCATTTT
TRBD1	TRBV10-3	TRBJ1-1	many	CAISERTGGRTEAFF	TGTGCCATCAGTGAGCGGACAGGGGGGCGGACTGAAGCTTTCTTT
-	TRBV7-9	TRBJ1-4	-	CASTLAGVNEKLFF	TGTGCCAGCACCCTCGCGGGAGTTAATGAAAAACTGTTTTTT
-	TRBV28	TRBJ1-6	many	CASSSSRATNSPLHF	TGTGCCAGCAGTTCTTCTCGGGCGACTAATTCACCCCTCCACTTT
-	TRBV3-1	TRBJ2-7	few	CASRGPSYEQYF	TGTGCCAGCCGGGGGCCCTCCTACGAGCAGTACTTC
-	TRBV29-1	TRBJ2-7	many	CSAAFTYEQYF	TGCAGTGCGGCATTCACCTACGAGCAGTACTTC
-	TRBV15	TRBJ1-5	many	CATSKRYARGLSQPQHF	TGTGCCACCAGCAAGAGATATGCGAGGGGCCTAAGTCAGCCCCAGCATTTT
-	TRBV19	TRBJ1-1	-	CASKRGKTEAFF	TGTGCCAGTAAGCGGGGTAAGACTGAAGCTTTCTTT
-	TRBV18	TRBJ2-7	-	CASSPPLSYEQYF	TGTGCCAGCTCACCGCCACTCTCCTACGAGCAGTACTTC
-	TRBV7-2	TRBJ1-2	-	CASSLESAGSGGYTF	TGTGCCAGCAGCTTAGAGTCCGCAGGGAGTGGTGGCTACACCTTC
TRBD2	TRBV7-2	TRBJ2-5	few	CASSLASGGGQETQYF	TGTGCCAGCAGCTTGGCAAGCGGGGGTGGCCAAGAGACCCAGTACTTC
TRBD1	TRBV5-1	TRBJ2-1	many	CASSLVPGGSYNEQFF	TGCGCCAGCAGCTTGGTTCCAGGGGGATCCTACAATGAGCAGTTCTTC
-	TRBV20-1	TRBJ2-2	few	CSARELGAANTGELFF	TGCAGTGCTAGAGAGCTGGGGGCCGCGAACACCGGGGAGCTGTTTTTT
-	TRBV4-1	TRBJ2-3	once	CASSQDRGLAIDTQYF	TGCGCCAGCAGCCAAGATCGGGGGCTAGCTATAGATACGCAGTATTTT
-	TRBV5-1	TRBJ2-2	-	CASSYTGSAGELFF	TGCGCCAGCAGTTATACAGGGTCAGCCGGGGAGCTGTTTTTT
-	TRBV7-2	TRBJ1-4	-	CASRSTTNEKLFF	TGTGCCAGCAGGTCTACAACTAATGAAAAACTGTTTTTT